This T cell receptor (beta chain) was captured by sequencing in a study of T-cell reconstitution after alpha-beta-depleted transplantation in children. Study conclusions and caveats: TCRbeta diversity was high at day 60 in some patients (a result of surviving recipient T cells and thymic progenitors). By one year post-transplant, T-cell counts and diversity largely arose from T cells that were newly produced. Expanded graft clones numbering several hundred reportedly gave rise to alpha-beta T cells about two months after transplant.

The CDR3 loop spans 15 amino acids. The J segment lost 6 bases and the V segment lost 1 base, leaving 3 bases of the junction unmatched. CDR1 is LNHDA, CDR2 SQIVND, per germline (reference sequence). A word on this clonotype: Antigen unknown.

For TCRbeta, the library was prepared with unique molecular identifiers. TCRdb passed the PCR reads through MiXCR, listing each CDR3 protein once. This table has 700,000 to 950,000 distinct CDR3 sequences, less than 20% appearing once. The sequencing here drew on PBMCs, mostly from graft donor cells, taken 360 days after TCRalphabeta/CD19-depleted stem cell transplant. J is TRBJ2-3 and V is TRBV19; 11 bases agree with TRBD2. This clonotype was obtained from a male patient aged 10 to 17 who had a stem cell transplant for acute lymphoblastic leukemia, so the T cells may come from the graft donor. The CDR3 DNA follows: TGTGCCAGTAGTATAGTAGCGGGAGGGCCCGATACGCAGTATTTT. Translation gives CASSIVAGGPDTQYF. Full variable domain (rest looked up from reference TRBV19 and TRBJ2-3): DGGITQSPKYLFRKEGQNVTLSCEQNLNHDAMYWYRQDPGQGLRLIYYSQIVNDFQKGDIAEGYSVSREKKESFPLTVTSAQKNPTAFYLCASSIVAGGPDTQYFGPGTRLTVL.